This is a list of T cell receptor beta chains from one sample in a study of technical replicates of blood from a handful of donors. Clones were read by immunoSEQ multiplex PCR, and TCRdb kept only the in-frame ones, dropping some. The data show 75,000 to 95,000 clones, roughly 96% seen once. The sequenced sample consisted of T cells isolated from PBMCs. Receptor source: a human donor in good health. CDR3s include the opening cysteine and the closing phenylalanine or tryptophan. Each record gives: clone size, V gene, J gene, D gene, CDR3 DNA, CDR3 protein. The D gene is left open where the match is weak. Clone size is shown for a subset of rows, as once, few, many or a class of expanded clone.

-	TRBV5-8	TRBJ1-5	TRBD1	TGTGCCAGCAGCTCCGGACAGGGCAATTCCGGTCAGCCCCAGCATTTT	CASSSGQGNSGQPQHF
-	TRBV5-8	TRBJ2-5	-	TGTGCCAGCAGCTTGGCCTATAAAGAGACCCAGTACTTC	CASSLAYKETQYF
-	TRBV4-1	TRBJ1-3	-	TGCGCCAGCAGCCAAAGCGGGAGGACAACCGTCTCTGGAAACACCATATATTTT	CASSQSGRTTVSGNTIYF
-	TRBV7-3	TRBJ2-5	-	TGTGCCAGCAGGGAGGGTGGAGATGAGACCCAGTACTTC	CASREGGDETQYF
-	TRBV5-1	TRBJ1-1	-	TGCGCCAGCAGCTTGGGTCTCGCGGCGAACACTGAAGCTTTCTTT	CASSLGLAANTEAFF
-	TRBV6-1	TRBJ2-5	-	TGTGCCAGCAGTCCAACAGGGTCCGGTGTGGAGACCCAGTACTTC	CASSPTGSGVETQYF
-	TRBV6-1	TRBJ2-3	-	TGTGCCAGCAGTGAATCCCGCTGGGCGGGGATCGTCCCAGATACGCAGTATTTT	CASSESRWAGIVPDTQYF
-	TRBV7-3	TRBJ2-2	TRBD1	TGTGCCAGCAGCTCCCCACAGGGGTCGAACACCGGGGAGCTGTTTTTT	CASSSPQGSNTGELFF
-	TRBV5-4	TRBJ1-6	-	TGTGCCAGCAGCTTGGAAGGACAAGAATATAATTCACCCCTCCACTTT	CASSLEGQEYNSPLHF
-	TRBV5-1	TRBJ1-2	TRBD1	TGCGCCAGCAGCTTGGGTTCGACAGGGGACTATGGCTACACCTTC	CASSLGSTGDYGYTF
once	TRBV28	TRBJ1-1	-	TGTGCCAGCAGTTTACTCCCTACAGGGAGCCCTGAAGCTTTCTTT	CASSLLPTGSPEAFF
-	TRBV28	TRBJ1-1	-	TGTGCCAGCAGTTGGGCACAGGCCCTCAGATCCATGAACACTGAAGCTTTCTTT	CASSWAQALRSMNTEAFF
-	TRBV2	TRBJ1-1	-	TGTGCCAGCAGTGACCCCGACAAACGTTTTGACACTGAAGCTTTCTTT	CASSDPDKRFDTEAFF
-	TRBV27	TRBJ2-3	TRBD1	TGTGCCAGCAGGACCGGGACAGGGGGCACAGATACGCAGTATTTT	CASRTGTGGTDTQYF
-	TRBV27	TRBJ1-6	TRBD1	TGTGCCAGCAGTCTCGGGACAGGGAATTCACCCCTCCACTTT	CASSLGTGNSPLHF
-	TRBV5-5	TRBJ2-7	-	TGTGCCAGCAGTCTATTTCAGGAAAGCTACGAGCAGTACTTC	CASSLFQESYEQYF
-	TRBV28	TRBJ2-1	-	TGTGCCAGCAGTATGATAGCCACCAGCTCCTACAATGAGCAGTTCTTC	CASSMIATSSYNEQFF
-	TRBV7-3	TRBJ2-5	-	TGTGCCAGCAGCTTATGGGGGCGCGACGGAGAGACCCAGTACTTC	CASSLWGRDGETQYF
-	TRBV28	TRBJ2-1	TRBD1	TGTGCCAGCAGTCCTGGACAGGGCTCCTACAATGAGCAGTTCTTC	CASSPGQGSYNEQFF
-	TRBV29-1	TRBJ2-3	TRBD1	TGCAGCGTTCACGGACAGGGAGATACGCAGTATTTT	CSVHGQGDTQYF
-	TRBV6-1	TRBJ2-4	-	TGTGCGACGGGGCAGGGGTTAAAAAACATTCAGTACTTC	CATGQGLKNIQYF
-	TRBV13	TRBJ2-7	-	TGTGCCAGCAGCACACTATTTGGTGCCCACGAGCAGTACTTC	CASSTLFGAHEQYF
-	TRBV5-5	TRBJ2-7	-	TGTGCCAGCAGCCGTATATCAGGGGCGCGCGAGCAGTACTTC	CASSRISGAREQYF
-	TRBV27	TRBJ2-1	-	TGTGCCAGCAAGTTAGTTGGCAATGAGCAGTTCTTC	CASKLVGNEQFF
-	TRBV6-1	TRBJ2-1	-	TGTGCCAGCAGTGAACCGAGTGGTGAGCAGTTCTTC	CASSEPSGEQFF
once	TRBV6-5	TRBJ1-6	-	TGTGCCAGCATAGGACAGTCACATTCACCCCTCCACTTT	CASIGQSHSPLHF
-	TRBV12-5	TRBJ1-5	-	TGTGCTAGTGGTTTCCCCGCGGGGGGCGGCGATCAGCCCCAGCATTTT	CASGFPAGGGDQPQHF
-	TRBV15	TRBJ1-2	TRBD1	TGTGCCACCAGCAGAGCTGACAGGGGCTATGGCTACACCTTC	CATSRADRGYGYTF
-	TRBV6-4	TRBJ2-7	-	TGTGCCAGCAGTGACTCGGCAGGATACGAGCAGTACTTC	CASSDSAGYEQYF
few	TRBV6-4	TRBJ2-5	TRBD2	TGTGCCAGCAGTGGCCTAGCGGGGGGGCAGGAGACCCAGTACTTC	CASSGLAGGQETQYF
-	TRBV7-9	TRBJ1-6	TRBD1	TGTGCCAGCAGCTATTCCGGGACAGGGGGTTCCGGTAATTCACCCCTCCACTTT	CASSYSGTGGSGNSPLHF
-	TRBV6-4	TRBJ1-2	TRBD1	TGTGCCAGCAGTGACCTTACAGGGGGCGGCGGCTACACCTTC	CASSDLTGGGGYTF
-	TRBV6-5	TRBJ1-1	-	TGTGCCAGCAGCGCGCCTGGGGGCGGCGTAACTGAAGCTTTCTTT	CASSAPGGGVTEAFF
-	TRBV2	TRBJ2-1	TRBD2	TGTGCCAGCAGTGAAGGGGGGGGTATTCTAGACCTCTACAATGAGCAGTTCTTC	CASSEGGGILDLYNEQFF
-	TRBV7-9	TRBJ1-1	-	TGTGCCAGCAGTTTACACGGGAACACTGAAGCTTTCTTT	CASSLHGNTEAFF
-	TRBV2	TRBJ1-2	-	TGTGCCAGCCTAGTGGGCGGGGTCAACTATGGCTACACCTTC	CASLVGGVNYGYTF